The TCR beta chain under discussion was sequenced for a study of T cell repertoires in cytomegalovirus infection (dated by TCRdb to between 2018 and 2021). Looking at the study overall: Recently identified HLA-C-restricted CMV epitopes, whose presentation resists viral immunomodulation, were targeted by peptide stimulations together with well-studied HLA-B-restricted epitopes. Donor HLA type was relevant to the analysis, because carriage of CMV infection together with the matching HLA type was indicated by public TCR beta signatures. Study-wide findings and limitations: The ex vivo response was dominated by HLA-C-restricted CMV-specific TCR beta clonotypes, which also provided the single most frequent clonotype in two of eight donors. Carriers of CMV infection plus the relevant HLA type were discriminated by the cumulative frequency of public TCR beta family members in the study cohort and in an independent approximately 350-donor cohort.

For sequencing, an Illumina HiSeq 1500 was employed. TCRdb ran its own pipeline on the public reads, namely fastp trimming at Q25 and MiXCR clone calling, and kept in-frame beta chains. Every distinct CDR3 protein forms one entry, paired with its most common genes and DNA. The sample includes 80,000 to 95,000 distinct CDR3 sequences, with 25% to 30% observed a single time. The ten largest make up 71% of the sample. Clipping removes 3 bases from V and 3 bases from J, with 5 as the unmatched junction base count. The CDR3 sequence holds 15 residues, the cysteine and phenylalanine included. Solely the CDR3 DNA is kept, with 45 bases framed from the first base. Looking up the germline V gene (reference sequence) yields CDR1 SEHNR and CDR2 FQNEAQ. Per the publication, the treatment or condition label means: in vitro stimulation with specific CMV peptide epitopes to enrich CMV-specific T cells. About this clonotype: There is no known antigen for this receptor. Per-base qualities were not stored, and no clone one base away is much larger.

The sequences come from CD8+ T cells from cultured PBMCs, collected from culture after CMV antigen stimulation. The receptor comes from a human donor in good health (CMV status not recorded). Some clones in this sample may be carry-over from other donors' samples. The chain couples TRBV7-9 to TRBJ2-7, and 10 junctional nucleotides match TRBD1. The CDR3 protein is CASSFPGQGYYEQYF. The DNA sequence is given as TGTGCCAGCAGCTTCCCGGGACAGGGGTACTACGAGCAGTACTTC.